This TCR beta chain came from a study of human T cells and chemical hapten exposure. Study context: Enrolled patients were predominantly female and had alopecia areata, totalis or universalis.

This clonotype turned up a few times. CDR3 size: 15 residues. Germline V CDR1 and CDR2: SGHAT, FQDESV (reference sequence). The ends were cut back, 2 bases at V and 5 bases at J, with 15 bases in the middle. One entry per CDR3 protein, called by TCRdb with MiXCR from the RACE reads. The sample contains approximately 160,000 distinct CDR3 sequences, 25% to 30% of which appear only once. Time point meaning: patch test 3, about 24 weeks after DPC sensitization. The treatment was: therapeutic diphenylcyclopropenone sensitization with weekly scalp DPC. The sample here was whole blood, taken in connection with sensitization to the hapten diphenylcyclopropenone (DPC). This TCR was recovered from a woman under 30 with alopecia areata. Some clones in this sample may be carry-over from other donors' samples. This sequence joins TRBV11-1 and TRBJ2-5; D unresolved. The DNA for the CDR3 is TGTGCCAGCAGCTTACTCGGGCCAGCACAGGAGACCCAGTACTTC. This encodes CASSLLGPAQETQYF.